This T cell receptor beta chain was identified during a study of blood T cell repertoires in COVID-19. For the study at large: Specimens from acute and convalescent COVID-19 originated in the United States, Italy and Spain. Sources were T cells, B-cell-depleted T cells, or PBMCs; the material itself was cDNA or gDNA.

Germline V gene sequence: CDR1 LNHDA, CDR2 SQIVND (reference sequence). V trimming: 6 bases; J trimming: 6 bases; junction bases outside the gene matches: 5. This CDR3 contains 13 residues. Seattle cases were enrolled at active infection and followed longitudinally. Original handling: By means of reference gene primer amplification, nucleated cell counts were estimated. Assay used: immunoSEQ multiplex PCR; TCRdb lists only in-frame clones, some missing. The V and J calls and the clone size are those of that table, but D and trimming were determined from the DNA. The sample lists 95,000 to 150,000 clones, 90% occurring once.

This TCR was sampled from a woman aged 55 to 70 with COVID-19, enrolled during active disease. The J gene is TRBJ2-1, the V gene TRBV19, with 7 bases fitting TRBD1. The specimen was peripheral blood. The CDR3 sequence is CASSRQGVNEQFF. The CDR3 nucleotides are TGTGCCAGTAGCCGGCAGGGGGTCAATGAGCAGTTCTTC.